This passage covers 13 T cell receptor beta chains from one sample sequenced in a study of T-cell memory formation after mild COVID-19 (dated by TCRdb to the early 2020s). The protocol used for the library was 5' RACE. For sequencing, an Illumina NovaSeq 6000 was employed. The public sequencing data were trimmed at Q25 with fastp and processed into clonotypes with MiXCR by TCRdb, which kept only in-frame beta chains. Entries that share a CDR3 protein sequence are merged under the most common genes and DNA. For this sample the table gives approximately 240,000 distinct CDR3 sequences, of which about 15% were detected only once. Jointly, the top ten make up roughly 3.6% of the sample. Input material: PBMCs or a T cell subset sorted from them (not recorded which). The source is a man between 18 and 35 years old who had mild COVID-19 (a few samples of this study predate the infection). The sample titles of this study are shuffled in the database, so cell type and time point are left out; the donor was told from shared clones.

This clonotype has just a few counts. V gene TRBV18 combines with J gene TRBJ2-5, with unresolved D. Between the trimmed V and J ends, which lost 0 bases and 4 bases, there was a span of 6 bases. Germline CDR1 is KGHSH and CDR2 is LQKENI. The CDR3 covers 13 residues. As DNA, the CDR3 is TGTGCCAGCTCACCACCGAGTTCAGAGACCCAGTACTTC. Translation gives CASSPPSSETQYF.

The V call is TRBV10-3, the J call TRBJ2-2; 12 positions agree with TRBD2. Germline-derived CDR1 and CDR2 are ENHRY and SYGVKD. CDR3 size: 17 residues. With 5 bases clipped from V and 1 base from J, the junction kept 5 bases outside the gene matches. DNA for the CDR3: TGTGCCATCAGTCCGACTAGCGGGGGCCTGAACACCGGGGAGCTGTTTTTT. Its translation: CAISPTSGGLNTGELFF.

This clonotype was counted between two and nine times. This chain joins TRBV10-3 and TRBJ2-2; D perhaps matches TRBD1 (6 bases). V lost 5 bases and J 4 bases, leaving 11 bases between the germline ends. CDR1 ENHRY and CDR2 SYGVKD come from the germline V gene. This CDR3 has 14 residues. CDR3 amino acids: CAISRQVPTGELFF. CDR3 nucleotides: TGTGCCATCAGTAGACAGGTGCCCACCGGGGAGCTGTTTTTT.

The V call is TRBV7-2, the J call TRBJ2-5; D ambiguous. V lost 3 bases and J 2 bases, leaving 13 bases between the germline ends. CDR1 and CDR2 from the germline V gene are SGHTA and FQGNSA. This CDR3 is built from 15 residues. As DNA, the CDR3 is TGTGCCAGCAGCTTCTCAATAGACCGGCAAGAGACCCAGTACTTC. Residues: CASSFSIDRQETQYF.

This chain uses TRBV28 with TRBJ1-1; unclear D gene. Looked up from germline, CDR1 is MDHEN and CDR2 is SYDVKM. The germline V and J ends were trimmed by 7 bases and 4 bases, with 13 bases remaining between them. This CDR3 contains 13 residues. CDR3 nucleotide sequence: TGTGCCAGCACCCAACCCCCCGGCACTGAAGCTTTCTTT. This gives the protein CASTQPPGTEAFF.

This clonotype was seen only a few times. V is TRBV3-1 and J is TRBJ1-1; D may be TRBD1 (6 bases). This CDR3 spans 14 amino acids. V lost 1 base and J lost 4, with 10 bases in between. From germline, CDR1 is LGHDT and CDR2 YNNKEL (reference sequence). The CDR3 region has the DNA TGTGCCAGCAGCCAAGTGACCAGGGGCACTGAAGCTTTCTTT. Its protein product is CASSQVTRGTEAFF.

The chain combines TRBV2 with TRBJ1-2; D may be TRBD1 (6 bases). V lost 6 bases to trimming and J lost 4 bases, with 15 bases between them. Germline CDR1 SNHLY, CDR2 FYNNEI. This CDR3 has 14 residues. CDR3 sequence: CASRSQGFTYGYTF. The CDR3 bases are TGTGCCAGCAGGTCCCAGGGGTTTACCTATGGCTACACCTTC. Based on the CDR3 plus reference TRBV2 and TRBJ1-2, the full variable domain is EPEVTQTPSHQVTQMGQEVILRCVPISNHLYFYWYRQILGQKVEFLVSFYNNEISEKSEIFDDQFSVERPDGSNFTLKIRSTKLEDSAMYFCASRSQGFTYGYTFGSGTRLTVV.

The CDR3 here is CATSDAGTGGFNEQFF. The CDR3 bases are TGTGCCACCAGTGATGCCGGGACAGGGGGGTTCAATGAGCAGTTCTTC. The rearrangement links TRBV24-1 to TRBJ2-1, with TRBD1 matching 11 bases. The trim removed 3 bases at V and 6 bases at J, leaving 6 bases unmatched. CDR3 length: 16 residues. Germline CDR1 reads KGHDR; CDR2 reads SFDVKD.

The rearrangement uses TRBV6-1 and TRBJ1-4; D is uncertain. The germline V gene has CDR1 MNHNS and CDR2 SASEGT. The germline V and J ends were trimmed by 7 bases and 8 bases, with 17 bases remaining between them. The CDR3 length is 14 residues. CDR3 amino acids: CASNLGAGEEKLFF. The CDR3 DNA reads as TGTGCCAGCAACTTAGGAGCAGGCGAAGAAAAACTGTTTTTT.

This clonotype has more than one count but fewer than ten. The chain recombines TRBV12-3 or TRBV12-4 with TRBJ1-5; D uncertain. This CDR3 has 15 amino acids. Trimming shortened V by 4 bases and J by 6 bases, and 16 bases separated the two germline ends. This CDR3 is CASSSSPETAQPQHF. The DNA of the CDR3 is TGTGCCAGCAGTTCGTCCCCCGAAACTGCTCAGCCCCAGCATTTT.

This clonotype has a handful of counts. CDR3 region: CSVGAGAGQPQHF. Here the CDR3 DNA reads TGCAGCGTTGGTGCTGGGGCGGGACAGCCCCAGCATTTT. The V and J genes are TRBV29-1 and TRBJ1-5, with D perhaps TRBD1 (5 bases). Trimming shortened V by 4 bases and J by 7 bases, and 14 bases separated the two germline ends. CDR1 and CDR2 from the germline V gene are SQVTM and ANQGSEA. This CDR3 is 13 amino acids long. The entire variable domain, with the rest obtained from reference TRBV29-1 and TRBJ1-5, is as follows: SAVISQKPSRDICQRGTSLTIQCQVDSQVTMMFWYRQQPGQSLTLIATANQGSEATYESGFVIDKFPISRPNLTFSTLTVSNMSPEDSSIYLCSVGAGAGQPQHFGDGTRLSIL.

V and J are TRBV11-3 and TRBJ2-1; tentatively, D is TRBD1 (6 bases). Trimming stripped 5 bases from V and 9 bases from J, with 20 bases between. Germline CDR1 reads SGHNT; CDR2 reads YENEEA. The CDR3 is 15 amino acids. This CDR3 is CASSRDPTGSGEQFF. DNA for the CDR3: TGTGCCAGCAGCCGCGATCCTACAGGGTCTGGTGAGCAGTTCTTC.

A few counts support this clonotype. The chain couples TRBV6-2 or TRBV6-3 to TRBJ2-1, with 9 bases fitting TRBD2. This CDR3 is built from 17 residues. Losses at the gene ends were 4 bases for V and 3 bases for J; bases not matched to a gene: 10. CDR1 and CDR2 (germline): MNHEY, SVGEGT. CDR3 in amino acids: CASSSGRLRGGYNEQFF. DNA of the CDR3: TGTGCCAGCAGTTCGGGGCGCTTGCGGGGGGGCTACAATGAGCAGTTCTTC.